These T cell receptor beta chains were read from a single sample in a study of CD8 T cells in ankylosing spondylitis. TCRdb analysed the 5' RACE reads with MiXCR anew, one entry per CDR3 protein. The sample has about 540,000 distinct CDR3 sequences; about an eighth are singletons. The source material was blood, either unsorted or a sorted T cell fraction (not recorded which). These receptors were collected from a male donor with ankylosing spondylitis. Each CDR3 is given without its conserved first and last residue.

>13|TRBV5-1|TRBJ2-1
ASSIGTEYYNEQF
>11|TRBV27|TRBJ1-2
ASSYRANYGYT
>10|TRBV4-1|TRBJ2-5
ASSSLWETQY
>11|TRBV29-1|TRBJ2-5
SVGGGESETQY
>13|TRBV5-1|TRBJ1-2
ASSTRTGEKEGYT
>11|TRBV29-1|TRBJ1-1
SVGAGWNTEAF
>12|TRBV10-1|TRBJ1-5
ASSFTTGDQPQH
>17|TRBV2|TRBJ2-1
ASSEPMGLAAPAYNEQF
>14|TRBV24-1|TRBJ2-3
ATSETSGSGHDTQY
>14|TRBV5-1|TRBJ2-1
ASSSSGTGAYNEQF
>13|TRBV6-1|TRBJ1-1
ASRDPGTENTEAF
>13|TRBV5-1|TRBJ2-3
ASSVSGSAGDTQY
>11|TRBV5-1|TRBJ1-2
ASSIDKNYGYT
>11|TRBV5-7|TRBJ2-5
ASIRGTQETQY
>12|TRBV19|TRBJ2-4
ASSTTGGSNIQY
>12|TRBV5-1|TRBJ1-1
ASSLGGGEAEAF
>14|TRBV6-2/TRBV6-3|TRBJ2-5
ASNPTSRLFQETQY
>12|TRBV29-1|TRBJ1-6
SVRDGGQNSPLH
>10|TRBV11-2|TRBJ1-2
ASSSGVFGYT
>14|TRBV6-2/TRBV6-3|TRBJ2-1
ASSTRVPLVYNEQF
>13|TRBV12-3/TRBV12-4|TRBJ2-1
ASSFRTGVYWEQF
>12|TRBV20-1|TRBJ2-1
SAKRTSGYNEQF
>11|TRBV2|TRBJ2-5
ASILLEGETQY
>12|TRBV20-1|TRBJ2-3
SAIRTTSTDTQY
>14|TRBV5-4|TRBJ2-1
ASSLVLDRGYNEQF
>11|TRBV29-1|TRBJ1-4
SVELPGSEKLF
>12|TRBV6-1|TRBJ1-2
ASSPQGDNYGYT
>9|TRBV20-1|TRBJ2-7
SMGSSYEQY
>13|TRBV15|TRBJ2-5
ATSRAGSGQETQY
>13|TRBV11-2|TRBJ2-2
ASSSQGQRVGELF
>11|TRBV29-1|TRBJ1-1
SVEEGQGNAAF
>12|TRBV20-1|TRBJ2-1
SASWESRGDEQF
>11|TRBV20-1|TRBJ2-1
STTSGRWDEQF
>12|TRBV7-9|TRBJ2-1
ASSLQGFHNEQF
>12|TRBV7-9|TRBJ1-2
ASSPDSSNYGYT
>14|TRBV4-2|TRBJ2-4
ASSPRDSLAKNIQY
>15|TRBV5-1|TRBJ2-3
ASSLGRASEGTDTQY
>13|TRBV29-1|TRBJ1-1
SVEDRKTGANEAF
>14|TRBV15|TRBJ1-1
ATSRAANRGGYGAF